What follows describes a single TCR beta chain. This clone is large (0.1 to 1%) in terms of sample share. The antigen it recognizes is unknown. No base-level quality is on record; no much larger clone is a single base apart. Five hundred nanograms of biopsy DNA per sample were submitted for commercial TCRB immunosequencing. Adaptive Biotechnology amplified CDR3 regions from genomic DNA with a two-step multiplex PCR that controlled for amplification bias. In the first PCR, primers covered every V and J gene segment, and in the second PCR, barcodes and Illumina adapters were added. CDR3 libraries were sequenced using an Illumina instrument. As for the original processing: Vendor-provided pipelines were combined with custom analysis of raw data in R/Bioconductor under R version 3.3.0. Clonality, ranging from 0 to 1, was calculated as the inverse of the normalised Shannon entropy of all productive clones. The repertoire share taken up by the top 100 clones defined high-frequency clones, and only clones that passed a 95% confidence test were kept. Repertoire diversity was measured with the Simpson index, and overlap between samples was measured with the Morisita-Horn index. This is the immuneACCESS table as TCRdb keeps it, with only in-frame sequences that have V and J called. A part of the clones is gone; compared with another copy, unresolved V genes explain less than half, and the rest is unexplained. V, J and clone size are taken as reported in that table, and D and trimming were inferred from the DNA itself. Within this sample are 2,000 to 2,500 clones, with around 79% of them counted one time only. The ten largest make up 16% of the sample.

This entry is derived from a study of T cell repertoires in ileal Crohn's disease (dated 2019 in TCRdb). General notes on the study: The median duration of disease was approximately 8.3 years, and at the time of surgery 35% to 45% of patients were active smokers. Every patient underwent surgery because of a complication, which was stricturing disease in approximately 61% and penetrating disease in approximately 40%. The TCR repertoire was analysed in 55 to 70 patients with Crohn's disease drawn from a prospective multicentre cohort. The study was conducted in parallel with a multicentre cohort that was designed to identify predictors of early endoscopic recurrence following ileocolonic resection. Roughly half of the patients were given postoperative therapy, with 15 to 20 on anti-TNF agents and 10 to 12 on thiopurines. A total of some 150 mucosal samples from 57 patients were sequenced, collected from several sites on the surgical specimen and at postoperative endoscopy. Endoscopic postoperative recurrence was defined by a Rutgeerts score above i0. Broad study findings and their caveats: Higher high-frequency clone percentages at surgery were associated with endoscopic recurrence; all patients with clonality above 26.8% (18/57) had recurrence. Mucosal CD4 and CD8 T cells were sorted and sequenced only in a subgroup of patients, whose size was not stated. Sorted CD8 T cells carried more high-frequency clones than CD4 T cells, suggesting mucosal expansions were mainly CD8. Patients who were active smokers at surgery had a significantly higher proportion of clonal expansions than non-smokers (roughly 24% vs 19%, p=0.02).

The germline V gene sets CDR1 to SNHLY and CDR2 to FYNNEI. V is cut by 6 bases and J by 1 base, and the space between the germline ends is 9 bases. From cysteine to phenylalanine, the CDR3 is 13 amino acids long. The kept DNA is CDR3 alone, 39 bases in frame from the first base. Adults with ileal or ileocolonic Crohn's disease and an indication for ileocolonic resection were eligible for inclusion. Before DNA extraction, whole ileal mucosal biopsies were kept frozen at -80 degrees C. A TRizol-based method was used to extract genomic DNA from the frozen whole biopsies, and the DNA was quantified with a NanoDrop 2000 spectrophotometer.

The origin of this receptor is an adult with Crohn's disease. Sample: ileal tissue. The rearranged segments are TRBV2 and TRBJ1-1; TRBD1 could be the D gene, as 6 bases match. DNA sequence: TGTGCCAGCAGCCAGGGGAGGAACACTGAAGCTTTCTTT. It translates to CASSQGRNTEAFF.